This T cell receptor (beta chain) was documented in a study of PD-1 blockade in classical Hodgkin lymphoma. Whole-study results and caveats: Healthy donors were reported to have higher baseline TCR diversity than newly diagnosed patients. Researchers reported that CD4+ TCR diversity, though not CD8+, rose significantly by C4D1.

Time point indicated: cycle 4 day 1 (C4D1), after about 6 weeks of nivolumab. Brentuximab vedotin exposure varied among the patients, all of whom had relapsed after autologous stem cell transplantation. From thawed PBMCs, CD4+ T cells were purified using magnetic negative selection. Best responses were complete response, partial response or progressive disease. Repertoires were generated with immunoSEQ multiplex PCR, while TCRdb's copy carries only in-frame clones and drops some. The sample contains about 25,000 clones, around 85% of which appear only once. The CDR3 is made up of 13 amino acids. CDR1 SSHAT and CDR2 FNYEAQ come from the germline V gene (reference sequence). Notes on this clone: No antigen is known for it. At one of its ends the junction is not consistent with the germline gene, which may arise from a read error.

The chain carries TRBV7-7 and TRBJ2-7, with a tentative D call TRBD2 (6 bases). The source was CD4+ T cells from blood, collected before the fourth cycle of nivolumab. The receptor was isolated from a human donor with classical Hodgkin lymphoma. CDR3 DNA: TGTGCTAGCAGCCCAATTGGTGGTGGGACTTCTTTCTTC. Encoded protein: CASSPIGGGTSFF.